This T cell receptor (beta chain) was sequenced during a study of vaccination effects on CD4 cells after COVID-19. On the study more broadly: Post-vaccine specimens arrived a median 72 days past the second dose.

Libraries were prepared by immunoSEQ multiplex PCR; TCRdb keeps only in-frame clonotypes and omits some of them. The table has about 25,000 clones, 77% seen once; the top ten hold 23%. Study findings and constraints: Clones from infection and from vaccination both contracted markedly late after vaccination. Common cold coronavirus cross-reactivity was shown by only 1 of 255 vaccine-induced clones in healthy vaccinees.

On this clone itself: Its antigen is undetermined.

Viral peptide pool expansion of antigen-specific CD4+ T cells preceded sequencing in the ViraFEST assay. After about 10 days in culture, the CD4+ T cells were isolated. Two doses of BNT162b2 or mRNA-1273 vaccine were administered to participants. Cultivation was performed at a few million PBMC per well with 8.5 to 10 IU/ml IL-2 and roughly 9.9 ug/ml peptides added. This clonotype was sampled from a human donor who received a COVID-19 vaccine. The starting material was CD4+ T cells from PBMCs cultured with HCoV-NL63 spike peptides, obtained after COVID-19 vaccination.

CDR3 sequence reads: CASSPIGRNTEAFF. DNA for the CDR3: TGTGCCAGCTCACCAATTGGGAGGAACACTGAAGCTTTCTTT. The rearrangement links TRBV18 to TRBJ1-1; D unclear. This CDR3 is built from 14 residues. Germline CDR1 KGHSH, CDR2 LQKENI. Trimming shortened V by 2 bases and J by 1 base, and 8 bases separated the two germline ends. The full variable domain, its missing parts supplied by reference TRBV18 and TRBJ1-1, is NAGVMQNPRHLVRRRGQEARLRCSPMKGHSHVYWYRQLPEEGLKFMVYLQKENIIDESGMPKERFSAEFPKEGPSILRIQQVVRGDSAAYFCASSPIGRNTEAFFGQGTRLTVV.